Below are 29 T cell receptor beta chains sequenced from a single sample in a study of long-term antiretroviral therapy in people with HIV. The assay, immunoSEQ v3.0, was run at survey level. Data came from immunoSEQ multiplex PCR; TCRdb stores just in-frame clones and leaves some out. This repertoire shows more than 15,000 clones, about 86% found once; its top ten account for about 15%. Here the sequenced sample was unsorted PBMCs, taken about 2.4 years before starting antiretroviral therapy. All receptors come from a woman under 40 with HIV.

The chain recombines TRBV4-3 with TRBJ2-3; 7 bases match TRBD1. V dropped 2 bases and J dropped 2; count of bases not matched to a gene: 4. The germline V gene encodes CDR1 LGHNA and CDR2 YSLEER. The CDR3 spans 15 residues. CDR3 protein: CASSQTGALTDTQYF. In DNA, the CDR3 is TGCGCCAGCAGCCAAACAGGGGCCCTCACAGATACGCAGTATTTT.

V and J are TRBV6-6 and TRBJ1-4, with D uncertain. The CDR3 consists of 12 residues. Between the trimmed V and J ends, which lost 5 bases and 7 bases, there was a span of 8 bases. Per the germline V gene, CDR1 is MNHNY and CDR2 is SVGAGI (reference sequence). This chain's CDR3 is CASSTGREKLFF. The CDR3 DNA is TGTGCCAGCAGTACCGGACGTGAAAAACTGTTTTTT.

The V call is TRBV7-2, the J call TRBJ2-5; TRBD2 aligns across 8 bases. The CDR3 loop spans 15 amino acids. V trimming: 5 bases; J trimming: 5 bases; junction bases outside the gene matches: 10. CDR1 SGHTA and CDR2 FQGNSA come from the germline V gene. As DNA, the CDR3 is TGTGCCAGCAGCCCCAGGACTAGCAAAGGCGAGACCCAGTACTTC. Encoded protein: CASSPRTSKGETQYF.

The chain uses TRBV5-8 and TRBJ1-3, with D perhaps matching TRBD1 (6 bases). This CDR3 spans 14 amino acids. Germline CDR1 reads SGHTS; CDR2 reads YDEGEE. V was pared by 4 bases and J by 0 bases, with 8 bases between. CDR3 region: CASSPGHSGNTIYF. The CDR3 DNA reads TGTGCCAGCAGCCCGGGACACTCTGGAAACACCATATATTTT.

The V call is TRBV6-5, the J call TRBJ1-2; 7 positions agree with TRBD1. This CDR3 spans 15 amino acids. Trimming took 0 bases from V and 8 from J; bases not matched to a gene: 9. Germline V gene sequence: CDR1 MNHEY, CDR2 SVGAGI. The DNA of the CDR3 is TGTGCCAGCAGTTACTCCGGACAGGACCTAGGGGGCTACACCTTC. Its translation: CASSYSGQDLGGYTF.

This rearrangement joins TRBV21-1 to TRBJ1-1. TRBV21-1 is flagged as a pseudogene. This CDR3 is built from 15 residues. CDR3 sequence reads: CASSKGGPANTEAFF. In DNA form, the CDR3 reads TGTGCCAGCAGCAAAGGGGGACCCGCGAACACTGAAGCTTTCTTT.

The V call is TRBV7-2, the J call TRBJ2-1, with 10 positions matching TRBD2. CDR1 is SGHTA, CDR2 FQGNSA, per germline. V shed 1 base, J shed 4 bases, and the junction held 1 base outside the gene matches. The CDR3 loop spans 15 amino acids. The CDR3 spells CASSLDSGGYNEQFF. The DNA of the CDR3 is TGTGCCAGCAGCTTAGATAGCGGGGGGTACAATGAGCAGTTCTTC.

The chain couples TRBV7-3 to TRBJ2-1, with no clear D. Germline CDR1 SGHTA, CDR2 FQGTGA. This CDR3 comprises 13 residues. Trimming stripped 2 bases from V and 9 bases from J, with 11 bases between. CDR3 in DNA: TGTGCCAGCAGCTTAGGTTCAGAAACTGAGCAGTTCTTC. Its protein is CASSLGSETEQFF. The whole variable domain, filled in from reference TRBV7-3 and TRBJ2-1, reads GAGVSQTPSNKVTEKGKYVELRCDPISGHTALYWYRQSLGQGPEFLIYFQGTGAADDSGLPNDRFFAVRPEGSVSTLKIQRTERGDSAVYLCASSLGSETEQFFGPGTRLTVL.

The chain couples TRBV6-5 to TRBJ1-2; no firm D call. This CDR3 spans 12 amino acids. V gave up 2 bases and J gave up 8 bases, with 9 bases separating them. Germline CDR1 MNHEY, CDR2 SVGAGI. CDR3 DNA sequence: TGTGCCAGCAGTTACCCCGGCGGGGGCTACACCTTC. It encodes CASSYPGGGYTF.

The CDR3 is CASSGRTGANYGYTF. In nucleotides, the CDR3 is TGTGCCAGCAGCGGACGGACAGGGGCAAACTATGGCTACACCTTC. The V call is TRBV11-2, the J call TRBJ1-2, with TRBD1 matching 9 bases. CDR1 is SGHAT and CDR2 is FQNNGV in the germline V gene. CDR3 length equals 15 residues. V trimming: 5 bases; J trimming: 2 bases; junction bases outside the gene matches: 6.

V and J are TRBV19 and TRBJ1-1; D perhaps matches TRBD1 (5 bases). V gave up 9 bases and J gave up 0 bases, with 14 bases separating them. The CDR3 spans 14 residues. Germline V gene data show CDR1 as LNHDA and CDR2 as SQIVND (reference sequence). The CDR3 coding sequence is TGTGCCAGCAATGGGGGGGGACTGAACACTGAAGCTTTCTTT. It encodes CASNGGGLNTEAFF. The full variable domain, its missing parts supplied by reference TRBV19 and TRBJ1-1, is DGGITQSPKYLFRKEGQNVTLSCEQNLNHDAMYWYRQDPGQGLRLIYYSQIVNDFQKGDIAEGYSVSREKKESFPLTVTSAQKNPTAFYLCASNGGGLNTEAFFGQGTRLTVV.

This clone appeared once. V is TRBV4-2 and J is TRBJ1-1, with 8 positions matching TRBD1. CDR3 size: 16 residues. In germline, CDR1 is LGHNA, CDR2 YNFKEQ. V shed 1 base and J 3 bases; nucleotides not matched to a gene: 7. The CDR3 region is CASSQGSGGADTEAFF. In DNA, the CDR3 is TGTGCCAGCAGCCAAGGTTCAGGGGGCGCTGACACTGAAGCTTTCTTT.

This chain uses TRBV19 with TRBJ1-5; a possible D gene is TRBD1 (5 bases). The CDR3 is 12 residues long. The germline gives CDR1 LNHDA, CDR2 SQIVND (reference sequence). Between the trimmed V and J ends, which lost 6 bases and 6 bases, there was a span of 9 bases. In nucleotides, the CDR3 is TGTGCCAGTAGCCTGGGGGGTCAGCCCCAGCATTTT. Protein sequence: CASSLGGQPQHF.

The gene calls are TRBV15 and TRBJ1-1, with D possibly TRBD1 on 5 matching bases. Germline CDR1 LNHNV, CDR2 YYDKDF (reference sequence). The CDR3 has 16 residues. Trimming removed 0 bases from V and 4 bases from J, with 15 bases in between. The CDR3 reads CATSREGGLMGTEAFF. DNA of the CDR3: TGTGCCACCAGCAGAGAGGGGGGACTAATGGGCACTGAAGCTTTCTTT.

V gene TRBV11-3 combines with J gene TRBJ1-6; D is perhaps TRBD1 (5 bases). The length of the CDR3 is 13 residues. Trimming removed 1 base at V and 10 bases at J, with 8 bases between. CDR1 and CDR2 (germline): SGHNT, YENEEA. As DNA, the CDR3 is TGTGCCAGCAGCTTAGGTGGGGGATCACCCCTCCACTTT. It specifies CASSLGGGSPLHF. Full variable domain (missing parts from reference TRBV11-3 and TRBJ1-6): EAGVVQSPRYKIIEKKQPVAFWCNPISGHNTLYWYLQNLGQGPELLIRYENEEAVDDSQLPKDRFSAERLKGVDSTLKIQPAELGDSAVYLCASSLGGGSPLHFGNGTRLTVT.

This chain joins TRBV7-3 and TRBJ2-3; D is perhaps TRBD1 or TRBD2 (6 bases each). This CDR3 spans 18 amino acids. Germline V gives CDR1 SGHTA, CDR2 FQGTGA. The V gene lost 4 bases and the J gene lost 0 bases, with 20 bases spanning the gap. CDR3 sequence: CASSYRGTGTVSTDTQYF. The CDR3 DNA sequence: TGTGCCAGCAGCTATAGGGGGACTGGTACCGTAAGCACAGATACGCAGTATTTT.

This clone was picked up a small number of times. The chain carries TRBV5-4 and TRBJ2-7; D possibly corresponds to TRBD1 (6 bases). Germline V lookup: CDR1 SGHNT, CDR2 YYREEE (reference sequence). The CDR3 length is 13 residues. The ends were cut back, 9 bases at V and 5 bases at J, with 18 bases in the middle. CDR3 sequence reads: CATKTGLGNEQYF. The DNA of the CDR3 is TGTGCCACCAAAACAGGGTTAGGGAACGAGCAGTACTTC.

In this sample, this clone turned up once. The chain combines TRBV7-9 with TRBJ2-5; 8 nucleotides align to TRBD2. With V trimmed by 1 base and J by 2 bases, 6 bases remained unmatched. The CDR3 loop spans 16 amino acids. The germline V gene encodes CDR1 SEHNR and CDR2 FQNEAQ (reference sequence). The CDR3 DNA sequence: TGTGCCAGCAGCTTAGTCGGCGGGGGGAGGCAAGAGACCCAGTACTTC. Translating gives CASSLVGGGRQETQYF.

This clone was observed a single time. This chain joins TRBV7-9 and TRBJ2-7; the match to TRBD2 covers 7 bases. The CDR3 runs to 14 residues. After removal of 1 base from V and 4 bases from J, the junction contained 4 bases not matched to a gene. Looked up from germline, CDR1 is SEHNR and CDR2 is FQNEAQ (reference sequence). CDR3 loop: CASSLVGGEYEQYF. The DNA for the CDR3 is TGTGCCAGCAGCTTAGTGGGAGGGGAGTACGAGCAGTACTTC.

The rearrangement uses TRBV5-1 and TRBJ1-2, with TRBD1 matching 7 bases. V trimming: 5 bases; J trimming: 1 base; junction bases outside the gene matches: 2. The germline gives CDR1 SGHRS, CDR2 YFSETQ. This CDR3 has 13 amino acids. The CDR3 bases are TGCGCCAGCAGTGACAGGGATAACTATGGCTACACCTTC. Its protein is CASSDRDNYGYTF. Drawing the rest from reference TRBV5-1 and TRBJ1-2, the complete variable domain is KAGVTQTPRYLIKTRGQQVTLSCSPISGHRSVSWYQQTPGQGLQFLFEYFSETQRNKGNFPGRFSGRQFSNSRSEMNVSTLELGDSALYLCASSDRDNYGYTFGSGTRLTVV.

The CDR3 reads CASSLFSTSGGAGETQYF. CDR3 bases: TGCGCCAGCAGCTTGTTTTCGACTAGCGGGGGCGCGGGCGAGACCCAGTACTTC. The V call is TRBV5-1, the J call TRBJ2-5; TRBD2 aligns across 12 bases. With V trimmed by 1 base and J by 5 bases, 12 bases remained unmatched. Per the germline V gene, CDR1 is SGHRS and CDR2 is YFSETQ. The CDR3 totals 18 residues.

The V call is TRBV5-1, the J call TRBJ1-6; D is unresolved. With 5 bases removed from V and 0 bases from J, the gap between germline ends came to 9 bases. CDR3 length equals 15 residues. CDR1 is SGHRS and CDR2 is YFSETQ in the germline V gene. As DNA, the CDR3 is TGCGCCAGCAGGCTCAGTAGCTCCTATAATTCACCCCTCCACTTT. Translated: CASRLSSSYNSPLHF.

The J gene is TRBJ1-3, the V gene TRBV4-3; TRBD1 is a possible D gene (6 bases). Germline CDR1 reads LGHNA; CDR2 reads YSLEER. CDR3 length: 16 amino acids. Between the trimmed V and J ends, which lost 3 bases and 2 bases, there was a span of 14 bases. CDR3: CASSHSGTHTGNTIYF. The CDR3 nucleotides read TGCGCCAGCAGCCACTCAGGGACACATACTGGAAACACCATATATTTT.

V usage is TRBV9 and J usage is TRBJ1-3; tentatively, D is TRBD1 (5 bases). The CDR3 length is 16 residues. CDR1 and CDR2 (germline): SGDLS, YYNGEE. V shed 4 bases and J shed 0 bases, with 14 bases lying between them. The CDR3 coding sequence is TGTGCCAGCAGCCTATATGAGGGGTTCTCTGGAAACACCATATATTTT. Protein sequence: CASSLYEGFSGNTIYF.

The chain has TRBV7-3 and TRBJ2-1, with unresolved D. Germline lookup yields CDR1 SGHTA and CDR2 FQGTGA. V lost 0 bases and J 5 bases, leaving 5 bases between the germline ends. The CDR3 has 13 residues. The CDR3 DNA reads TGTGCCAGCAGCTTAACCCTAAACAATGAGCAGTTCTTC. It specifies CASSLTLNNEQFF.

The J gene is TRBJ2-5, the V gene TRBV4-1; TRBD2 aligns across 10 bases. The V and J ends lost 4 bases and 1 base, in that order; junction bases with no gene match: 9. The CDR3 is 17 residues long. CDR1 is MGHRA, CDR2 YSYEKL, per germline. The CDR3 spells CASSRVWASGGQETQYF. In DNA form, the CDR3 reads TGCGCCAGCAGCCGAGTTTGGGCTAGCGGGGGCCAAGAGACCCAGTACTTC.

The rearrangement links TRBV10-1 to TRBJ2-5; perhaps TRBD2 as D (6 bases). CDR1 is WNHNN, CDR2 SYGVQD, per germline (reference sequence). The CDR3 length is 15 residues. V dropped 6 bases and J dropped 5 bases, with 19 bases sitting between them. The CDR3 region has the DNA TGCGCCAGCAGCCCCTACGGGGGTGTTTTGGAGACCCAGTACTTC. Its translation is CASSPYGGVLETQYF.

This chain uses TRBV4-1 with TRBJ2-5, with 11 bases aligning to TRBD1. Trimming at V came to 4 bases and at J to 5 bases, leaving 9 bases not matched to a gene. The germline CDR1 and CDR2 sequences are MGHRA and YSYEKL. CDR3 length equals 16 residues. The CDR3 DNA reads TGCGCCAGCAGCCCAGGTGGACAGGGGGCCGCGGAGACCCAGTACTTC. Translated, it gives CASSPGGQGAAETQYF.

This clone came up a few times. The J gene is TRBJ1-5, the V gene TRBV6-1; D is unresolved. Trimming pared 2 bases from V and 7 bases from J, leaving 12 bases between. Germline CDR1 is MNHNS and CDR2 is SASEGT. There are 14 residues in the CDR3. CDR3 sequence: CASSERRGNQPQHF. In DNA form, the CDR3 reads TGTGCCAGCAGTGAAAGACGGGGAAACCAGCCCCAGCATTTT.